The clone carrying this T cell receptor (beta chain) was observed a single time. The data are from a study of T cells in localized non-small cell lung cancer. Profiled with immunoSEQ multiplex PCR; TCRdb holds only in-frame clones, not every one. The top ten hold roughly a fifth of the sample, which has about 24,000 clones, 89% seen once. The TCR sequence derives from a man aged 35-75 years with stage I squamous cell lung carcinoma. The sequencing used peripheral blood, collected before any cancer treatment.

In DNA, the CDR3 is TGTGCCAGCAGCTTAGTTGGGACAGCGAGCTCTGGAAACACCATATATTTT. Protein product: CASSLVGTASSGNTIYF. This sequence joins TRBV7-9 and TRBJ1-3, with 7 bases aligning to TRBD1. Trimming at V came to 1 base and at J to 0 bases, leaving 6 bases not matched to a gene. The CDR3 is 17 residues long. Germline V CDR1 and CDR2: SEHNR, FQNEAQ (reference sequence).